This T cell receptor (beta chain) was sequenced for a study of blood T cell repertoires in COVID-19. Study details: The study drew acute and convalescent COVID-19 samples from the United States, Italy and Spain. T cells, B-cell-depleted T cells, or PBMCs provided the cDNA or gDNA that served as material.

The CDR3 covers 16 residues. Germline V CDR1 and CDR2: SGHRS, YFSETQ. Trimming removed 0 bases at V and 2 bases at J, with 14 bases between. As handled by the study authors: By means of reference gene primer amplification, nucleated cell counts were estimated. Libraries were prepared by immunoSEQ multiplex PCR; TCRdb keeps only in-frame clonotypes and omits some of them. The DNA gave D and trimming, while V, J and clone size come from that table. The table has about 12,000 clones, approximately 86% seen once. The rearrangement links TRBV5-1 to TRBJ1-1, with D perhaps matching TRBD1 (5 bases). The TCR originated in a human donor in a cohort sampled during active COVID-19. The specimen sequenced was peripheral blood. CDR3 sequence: CASSLVSGRQNTEAFF. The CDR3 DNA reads TGCGCCAGCAGCTTGGTTTCAGGGAGGCAAAACACTGAAGCTTTCTTT.